This T cell receptor (beta chain) is from a study of CD8 T cells in ankylosing spondylitis (dated by TCRdb to 2016 to 2017). The study in broad terms: T cell receptor beta repertoires were profiled in healthy donors and ankylosing spondylitis patients so that disease-linked TCR variants could be found. Samples of peripheral blood were taken, and for ankylosing spondylitis patients, synovial fluid was collected as well. In total, the full study cohort was made up of some 100 healthy donors and more than 20 ankylosing spondylitis patients. The research as a whole found: Blood from ankylosing spondylitis patients appeared to be characterized by a TCR beta motif made up of several highly homologous amino acid variants. The disease-linked clones showed a CD8+ phenotype and occurred at relatively low frequencies in peripheral blood. The disease-linked clones were reported to be significantly enriched in matched synovial fluid samples from ankylosing spondylitis patients. Some of the motif variants had been reported before in the synovial fluid and blood of reactive arthritis patients, a finding that suggests common disease-initiation mechanisms.

Sequencer: Illumina HiSeq 2500. Quantitative 5'-RACE with molecular barcodes was used to prepare TCR beta libraries. In the authors' own workflow: To identify disease-linked TCR variants, a new computational method was used, one built on a probabilistic model of VDJ rearrangement. TCRdb reworked the public reads: Q25 trimming with fastp, MiXCR clone assembly, productive beta chains retained. Rows matching on CDR3 protein sequence are summarized as one entry with the most common DNA and genes. These V and J calls are TCRdb output, not the study's own analysis. This sample holds about 160,000 distinct CDR3 sequences; 9.8% were observed only once. The ten largest clones represent roughly 15% of the sample. The CDR3 runs 16 amino acids, cysteine and phenylalanine included. CDR3 DNA is the only sequence kept; it has 48 bases, read in frame from the first base. Trimming leaves V shorter by 4 bases and J shorter by 3 bases, with the junction holding 7 bases beyond the gene matches. CDR1 and CDR2 are read off the germline V gene as SGHRS and YFSETQ.

In the case of this clonotype: Its antigen is currently not known. Per-base quality was not reported, and no clone a single base away is much larger than it.

The clonotype was recovered from a female donor with ankylosing spondylitis or in good health (not recorded which). Sequencing used blood, either unsorted or a sorted T cell fraction (not recorded which). The V and J genes are TRBV5-1 and TRBJ2-6, with TRBD1 matching 7 junction bases. The CDR3 reads as follows: CASSVNRGNGANVLTF. The nucleotide sequence is given as TGCGCCAGCAGCGTCAACAGGGGAAATGGGGCCAACGTCCTGACTTTC.